This T cell receptor (beta chain) was sequenced for a study of T cells in Graves' hyperthyroidism and ophthalmopathy. General study results and limits: A model of 13 V-J pairs discriminated ophthalmopathy from stable hyperthyroidism. Peripheral blood also featured most of the thyroid clonotypes expanded above 0.001.

Trimming took 2 bases from V and 7 from J, leaving 6 bases between them. The CDR3 runs to 12 residues. Germline V CDR1 and CDR2: MNHNS, SASEGT. Participants, patients aged 18 to 65, had newly diagnosed hyperthyroidism with a duration under 2 months. Note on this clonotype: Its cognate antigen is unknown.

TCR beta CDR3 sequences were amplified from RNA transcripts. The study used the HTBI primer set for a first-round RT-PCR of the TCR CDR3. MiXCR, run by TCRdb on the multiplex PCR reads, gives a single entry per CDR3 protein. The repertoire has some 510,000 distinct CDR3 sequences, less than 25% of them found once; the top ten carry more than 20%. The sequence was obtained from a man aged 18 to 29 with Graves' hyperthyroidism. This chain joins TRBV6-1 and TRBJ1-5, with D unclear. The sample comprised blood. The CDR3 DNA reads as TGTGCCAGCAGTGAATTTAACCAGCCCCAGCATTTT. Translating it yields CASSEFNQPQHF.